This is a list of T cell receptor beta chains from one sample in a study of OX40 agonist ivuxolimab in advanced cancers. The method was immunoSEQ multiplex PCR; TCRdb's version includes in-frame clones alone and lacks a portion of them. The table lists 25,000 to 35,000 clones, roughly 80% of them singletons. The sequencing here drew on CD4+ or CD8+ T cells sorted from blood, taken in a trial of the OX40 agonist ivuxolimab. Receptor source: an adult with an advanced solid tumor such as melanoma, head and neck, liver or kidney cancer. The CDR3 runs from the conserved cysteine through the conserved F or W. A D gene is named only where the DNA matches it firmly. The size entry is marked missing in some rows and otherwise reads once, few, many or a size class.

once,-,TRBJ2-3,TRBV28,TGTGCCAGCAGTTTGCGCGCCGCCGACGGCGGAAAGTACACAGATACGCAGTATTTT,CASSLRAADGGKYTDTQYF
-,-,TRBJ2-7,TRBV11-3,TGTGCCAGCAGCTTATGGGCGGGAAGTTCCTACGAGCAGTACTTC,CASSLWAGSSYEQYF
-,-,TRBJ2-7,TRBV7-5,TGTGTCAGAAGCCGGACGAGTGGGGGGGGCAGATTCTACGAGCAGTACTTC,CVRSRTSGGGRFYEQYF
-,-,TRBJ1-1,TRBV5-5,TGTGCCAGCGACGTGGGGGTTCCTGAAGCTTTCTTT,CASDVGVPEAFF
-,-,TRBJ2-7,TRBV4-3,TGCGCCAGCAGCCAAGACGCGGGGTCCCGGAATTACGAGCAGTACTTC,CASSQDAGSRNYEQYF
-,-,TRBJ2-5,TRBV9,TGTGCCAGCAGCGGTAGCGGTACCCAAGAGACCCAGTACTTC,CASSGSGTQETQYF
-,-,TRBJ1-6,TRBV19,TGTGCCAGTTCGCGCAGGGATTATTCACCCCTCCACTTT,CASSRRDYSPLHF
once,TRBD1,TRBJ2-7,TRBV19,TGTGCCAGTAGCGGGACAGCCTCGTACGAGCAGTACTTC,CASSGTASYEQYF
-,-,TRBJ2-3,TRBV7-6,TGTGCCAGCAGCCCCGGGTGGGCTAGCACAGATACGCAGTATTTT,CASSPGWASTDTQYF
-,-,TRBJ2-2,TRBV7-6,TGTGCCAGCAGCTTATGGATACAGGGAGAGCTGTTTTTT,CASSLWIQGELFF
-,-,TRBJ2-7,TRBV19,TGTGCCAGTAGCTCCATCGGGACACCGTACTACGAGCAGTACTTC,CASSSIGTPYYEQYF
few,TRBD1,TRBJ2-7,TRBV18,TGTGCCAGCTCACCGGGACAGGGAAGCCACGAGCAGTACTTC,CASSPGQGSHEQYF
-,-,TRBJ2-7,TRBV12-2,TGTGCCAGCAGCACCGTATCCTACGAGCAGTACTTC,CASSTVSYEQYF
-,TRBD2,TRBJ2-7,TRBV11-2,TGTGCCAGCAGCTTTAGCGGGATCTCCTACGAGCAGTACTTC,CASSFSGISYEQYF
-,TRBD2,TRBJ2-5,TRBV11-1,TGTGCCAGCAGCTTAGGGGTCTGGCTAGCGGGAGAGTACCAAGAGACCCAGTACTTC,CASSLGVWLAGEYQETQYF
-,TRBD1,TRBJ1-2,TRBV30,TGTGCCTGGTGGGGACAGCCTTTCTATGGCTACACCTTC,CAWWGQPFYGYTF
-,TRBD2,TRBJ2-2,TRBV28,TGTGCCAGTCTGAATCGGGGGGTGGGCACCGGGGAGCTGTTTTTT,CASLNRGVGTGELFF
-,-,TRBJ1-2,TRBV27,TGTGCCAGCAGGGGAGGTTACTATGGCTACACCTTC,CASRGGYYGYTF
-,-,TRBJ2-1,TRBV5-4,TGTGCCAGCAGCTTGGTTCCCAATGAGCAGTTCTTC,CASSLVPNEQFF
-,-,TRBJ1-1,TRBV7-8,TGTGCCAGCAGCTTAGTGAGGGGTGACGGGGAAGCTTTCTTT,CASSLVRGDGEAFF
-,TRBD1,TRBJ1-1,TRBV27,TGTGCCAGCAGTTTATGGACAGGCATGAACACTGAAGCTTTCTTT,CASSLWTGMNTEAFF
-,-,TRBJ1-2,TRBV28,TGTGCCAGCAGACCAGGAGAGGGGTACTTTGGCTACACCTTC,CASRPGEGYFGYTF
few,-,TRBJ1-1,TRBV2,TGTGCCAGCAGTGAAGGCGGGTATGCTGAAGCTTTCTTT,CASSEGGYAEAFF
-,TRBD1,TRBJ2-1,TRBV5-1,TGCGCCAGCAGCTTGCTGGGACAGCCTCTGTACAATGAGCAGTTCTTC,CASSLLGQPLYNEQFF
-,-,TRBJ1-2,TRBV7-3,TGTGCCAGCAGCTTGGGGGCCGGGGATGGCTACACCTTC,CASSLGAGDGYTF
-,-,TRBJ2-3,TRBV7-6,TGTGCCAGCAGCTTAGCCGGCGCTTTAGCGGTCCCTGCGGATACGCAGTATTTT,CASSLAGALAVPADTQYF
-,-,TRBJ2-7,TRBV15,TGTGCCACCAGCAGCGGGGAAGGATCGGGGTACGAGCAGTACTTC,CATSSGEGSGYEQYF
once,-,TRBJ1-1,TRBV11-2,TGTGCCAGCACCCTAGGGGGGACAAGAGTCACTGAAGCTTTCTTT,CASTLGGTRVTEAFF
-,TRBD2,TRBJ2-7,TRBV27,TGTGCCAGCAGTTTAATGGCGGGAGGGCCCGAGCAGTACTTC,CASSLMAGGPEQYF
-,-,TRBJ2-7,TRBV13,TGTGCCAGCAGCTCGGGTCTTTCTTCCTACGAGCAGTACTTC,CASSSGLSSYEQYF
-,-,TRBJ2-7,TRBV28,TGTGCCAGCAGTTATAGCTCCGGGGTAAAATACTTC,CASSYSSGVKYF
-,-,TRBJ2-7,TRBV7-9,TGTGCCAGCAGCCCGCTCCACCCCTACGAGCAGTACTTC,CASSPLHPYEQYF
-,-,TRBJ1-1,TRBV27,TGTGCCAGCAGTTACGGTGGACTGAACACTGAGGCTTTCTTT,CASSYGGLNTEAFF
few,TRBD1,TRBJ1-4,TRBV15,TGTGCCACAAGTACGGGACAGGAAAATGAAAAACTGTTTTTT,CATSTGQENEKLFF
-,-,TRBJ2-5,TRBV27,TGTGCCAGCAGGGCGGCCACAGGGTTGCGAGAGACCCAGTACTTC,CASRAATGLRETQYF
-,TRBD1,TRBJ2-7,TRBV2,TGTGCCAGCGAGTGGTCCGGGACAGGGAGGTACGAGCAGTACTTC,CASEWSGTGRYEQYF
-,-,TRBJ2-3,TRBV6-5,TGTGCCAGCAGCTCAGGGGTTTTCACAGATACGCAGTATTTT,CASSSGVFTDTQYF
few,-,TRBJ1-1,TRBV6-6,TGTGCCAGCAGTTACTCCCTGGGGATGAACACTGAAGCTTTCTTT,CASSYSLGMNTEAFF
-,-,TRBJ1-5,TRBV5-6,TGTGCCAGCAGCCGGGGTCCTAGTATCAGCAATCAGCCCCAGCATTTT,CASSRGPSISNQPQHF
once,TRBD1,TRBJ2-3,TRBV5-1,TGCGCCAGCAGTTGGGGACAGGGCGGCACAGATACGCAGTATTTT,CASSWGQGGTDTQYF
-,-,TRBJ1-2,TRBV19,TGTGCCAGTAGTATTGCGGACAGCGTCTATGGCTACACCTTC,CASSIADSVYGYTF
once,TRBD1,TRBJ2-7,TRBV13,TGTGCCAGCAGCCCCACCGGGACAGGGAAATTCGACGAGCAGTACTTC,CASSPTGTGKFDEQYF
-,-,TRBJ1-2,TRBV30,TGTGCCTGGAGTGTTCTCCCGGACTACAGCGTTGGCTACACCTTC,CAWSVLPDYSVGYTF
-,-,TRBJ1-4,TRBV5-5,TGTGCCAGCAGCTCCGGGACGCCTATTAATGAAAAACTGTTTTTT,CASSSGTPINEKLFF
-,-,TRBJ2-1,TRBV5-4,TGTGCCAGCAGCTTAGGGAGAAATGAGCAGTTCTTC,CASSLGRNEQFF
few,-,TRBJ1-1,TRBV30,TGTGCCTGGAGCTCCGGGACCACTGAAGCTTTCTTT,CAWSSGTTEAFF
-,-,TRBJ2-3,TRBV4-3,TGCGCCAGCAGCCCAGACCCCATGGATACGCAGTATTTT,CASSPDPMDTQYF
-,-,TRBJ2-7,TRBV5-5,TGTGCCAGCAGCCCGGCCCCTTCCTACGAGCAGTACTTC,CASSPAPSYEQYF
-,-,TRBJ2-7,TRBV4-3,TGCGCCAGCAGCCAAGAAAAGGGTCCCTACGAGCAGTACTTC,CASSQEKGPYEQYF
-,TRBD2,TRBJ2-3,TRBV7-2,TGTGCCGCAGAGGGTAGCGGGAGGAAAACAGATACGCAGTATTTT,CAAEGSGRKTDTQYF
-,TRBD2,TRBJ2-7,TRBV11-2,TGTGCCAGCAGCACGACTAGCGGGAGGTCCTACGAGCAGTACTTC,CASSTTSGRSYEQYF
once,-,TRBJ2-5,TRBV15,TGTGCCATCAATCTCGGGGCAGAGGTGGAGACCCAGTACTTC,CAINLGAEVETQYF
-,-,TRBJ2-7,TRBV2,TGTGCCAGCAGTGAACGCGGGGGCCCAACCTACGAGCAGTACTTC,CASSERGGPTYEQYF
-,TRBD2,TRBJ2-7,TRBV7-2,TGTGCCAGCAGCGTTGCGGGAGTAACAACGGTACACGAGCAGTACTTC,CASSVAGVTTVHEQYF
-,-,TRBJ2-2,TRBV4-3,TGCGCCAGCAGCCAAGATGACGCATTCCTGATGAACACCGGGGAGCTGTTTTTT,CASSQDDAFLMNTGELFF
-,-,TRBJ2-7,TRBV14,TGTGCCAGCAGCCAAGACGAGGCTATCCCCTACGAGCAGTACTTC,CASSQDEAIPYEQYF
-,-,TRBJ1-2,TRBV11-2,TGTGCCAGCAGCTTCGGCGGCCTAGAGGGCTATGGCTACACCTTC,CASSFGGLEGYGYTF
-,-,TRBJ2-3,TRBV7-9,TGTGCCAGCAGCTTAGACGCGGGGGCTCGTGTCACAGATACGCAGTATTTT,CASSLDAGARVTDTQYF
-,-,TRBJ1-1,TRBV6-6,TGTGCCAGCAGTCCTCCCGTCGCGGGTGACACTGAAGCTTTCTTT,CASSPPVAGDTEAFF